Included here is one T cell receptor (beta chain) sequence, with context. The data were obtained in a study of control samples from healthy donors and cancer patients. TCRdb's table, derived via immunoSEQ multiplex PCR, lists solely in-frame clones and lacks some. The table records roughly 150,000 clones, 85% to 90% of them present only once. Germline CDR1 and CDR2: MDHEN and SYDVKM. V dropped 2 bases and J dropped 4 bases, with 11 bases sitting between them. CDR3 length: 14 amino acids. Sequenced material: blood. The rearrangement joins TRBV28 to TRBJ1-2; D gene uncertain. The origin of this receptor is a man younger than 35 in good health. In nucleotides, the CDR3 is TGTGCCAGCAGTTTAGACAACGAGATCTATGGCTACACCTTC. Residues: CASSLDNEIYGYTF.